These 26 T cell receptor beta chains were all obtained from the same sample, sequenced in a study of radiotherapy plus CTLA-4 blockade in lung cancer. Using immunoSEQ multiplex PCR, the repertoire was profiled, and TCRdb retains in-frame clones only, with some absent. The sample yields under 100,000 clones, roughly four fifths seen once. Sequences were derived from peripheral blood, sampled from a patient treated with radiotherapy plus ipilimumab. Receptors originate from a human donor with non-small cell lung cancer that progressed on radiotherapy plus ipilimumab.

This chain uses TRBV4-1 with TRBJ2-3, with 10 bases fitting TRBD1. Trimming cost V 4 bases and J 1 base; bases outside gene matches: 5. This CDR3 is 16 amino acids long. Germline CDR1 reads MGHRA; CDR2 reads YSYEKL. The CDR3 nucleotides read TGCGCCAGCAGCCGAACCGGGACAGGGGGCACAGATACGCAGTATTTT. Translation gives CASSRTGTGGTDTQYF.

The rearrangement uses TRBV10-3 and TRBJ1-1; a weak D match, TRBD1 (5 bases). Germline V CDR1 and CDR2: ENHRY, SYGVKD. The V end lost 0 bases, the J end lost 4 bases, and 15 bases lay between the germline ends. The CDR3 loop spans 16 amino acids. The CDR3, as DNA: TGTGCCATCAGTGAGTCGGTCGGCAGGGTCGGCACTGAAGCTTTCTTT. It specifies CAISESVGRVGTEAFF.

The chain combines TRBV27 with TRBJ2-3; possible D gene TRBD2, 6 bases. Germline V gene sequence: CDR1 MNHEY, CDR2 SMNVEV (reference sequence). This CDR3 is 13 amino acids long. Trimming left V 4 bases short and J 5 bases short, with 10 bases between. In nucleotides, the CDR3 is TGTGCCAGCAGTTGGAGGGAAATAGATACGCAGTATTTT. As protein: CASSWREIDTQYF.

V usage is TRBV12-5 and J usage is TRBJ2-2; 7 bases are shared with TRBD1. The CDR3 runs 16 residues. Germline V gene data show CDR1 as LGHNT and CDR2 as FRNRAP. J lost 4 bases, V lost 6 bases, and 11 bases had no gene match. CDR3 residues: CASGLPGTVSTGELFF. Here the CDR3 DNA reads TGTGCTAGTGGACTCCCCGGGACAGTTTCCACCGGGGAGCTGTTTTTT.

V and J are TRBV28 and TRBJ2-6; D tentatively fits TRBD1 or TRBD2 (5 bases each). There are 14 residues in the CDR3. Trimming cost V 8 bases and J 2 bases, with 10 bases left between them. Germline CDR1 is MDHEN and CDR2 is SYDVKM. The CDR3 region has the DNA TGTGCCAGCCGTGGGACGGCTGGGGCCAACGTCCTGACTTTC. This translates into CASRGTAGANVLTF.

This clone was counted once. CDR3 protein: CASRLMDTQYF. Here the CDR3 DNA reads TGTGCCAGCAGGCTCATGGATACGCAGTATTTT. This chain uses TRBV7-2 with TRBJ2-3; the D is unclear. The CDR3 has 11 residues. CDR1 is SGHTA and CDR2 is FQGNSA in the germline V gene. Trimming removed 6 bases at V and 6 bases at J, with 7 bases between.

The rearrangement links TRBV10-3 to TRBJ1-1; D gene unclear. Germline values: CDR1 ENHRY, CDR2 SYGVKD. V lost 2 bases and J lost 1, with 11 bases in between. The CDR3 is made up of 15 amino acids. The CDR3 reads CAISEPAWGNTEAFF. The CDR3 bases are TGTGCCATCAGTGAGCCGGCGTGGGGGAACACTGAAGCTTTCTTT.

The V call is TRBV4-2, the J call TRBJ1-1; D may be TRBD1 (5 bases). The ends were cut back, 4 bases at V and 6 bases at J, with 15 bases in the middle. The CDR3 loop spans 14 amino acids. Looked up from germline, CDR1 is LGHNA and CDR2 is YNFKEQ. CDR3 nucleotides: TGTGCCAGCAGCCCCGGGGCCTGGGACTCTGAAGCTTTCTTT. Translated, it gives CASSPGAWDSEAFF.

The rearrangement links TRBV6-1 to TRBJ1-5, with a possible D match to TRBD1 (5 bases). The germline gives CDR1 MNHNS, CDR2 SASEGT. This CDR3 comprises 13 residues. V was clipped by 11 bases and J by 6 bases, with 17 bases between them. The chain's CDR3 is CAVAPGNSQPQHF. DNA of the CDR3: TGTGCCGTGGCTCCAGGGAATAGTCAGCCCCAGCATTTT.

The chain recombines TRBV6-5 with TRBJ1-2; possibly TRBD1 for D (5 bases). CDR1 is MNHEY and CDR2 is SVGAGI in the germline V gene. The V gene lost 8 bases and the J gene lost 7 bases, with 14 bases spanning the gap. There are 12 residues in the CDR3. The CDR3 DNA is TGTGCCAGCCGGCCAGGGCAGTTTGGCTACACCTTC. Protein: CASRPGQFGYTF.

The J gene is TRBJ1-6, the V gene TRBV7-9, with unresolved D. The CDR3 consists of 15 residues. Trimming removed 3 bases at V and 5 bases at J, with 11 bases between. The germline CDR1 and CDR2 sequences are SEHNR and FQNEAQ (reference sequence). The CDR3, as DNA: TGTGCCAGCAGCTTGCGGGGAGACAATAATTCACCCCTCCACTTT. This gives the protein CASSLRGDNNSPLHF.

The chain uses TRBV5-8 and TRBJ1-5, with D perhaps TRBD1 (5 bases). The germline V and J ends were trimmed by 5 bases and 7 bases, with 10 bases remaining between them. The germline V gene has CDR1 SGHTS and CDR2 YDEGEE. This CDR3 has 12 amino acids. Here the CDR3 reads CASREEGQPQHF. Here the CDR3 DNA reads TGTGCCAGCAGGGAAGAGGGGCAGCCCCAGCATTTT.

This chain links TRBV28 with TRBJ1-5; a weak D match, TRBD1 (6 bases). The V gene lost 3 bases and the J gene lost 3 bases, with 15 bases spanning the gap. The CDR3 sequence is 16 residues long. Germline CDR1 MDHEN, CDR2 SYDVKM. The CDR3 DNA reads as TGTGCCAGCAGTTTCGTCGGCAGGGGCGCCAATCAGCCCCAGCATTTT. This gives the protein CASSFVGRGANQPQHF.

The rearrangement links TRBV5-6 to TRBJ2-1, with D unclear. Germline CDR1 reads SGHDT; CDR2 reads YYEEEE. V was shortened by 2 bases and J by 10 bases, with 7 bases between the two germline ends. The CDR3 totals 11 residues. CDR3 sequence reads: CASSFAEEQFF. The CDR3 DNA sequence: TGTGCCAGCAGCTTTGCGGAGGAGCAGTTCTTC. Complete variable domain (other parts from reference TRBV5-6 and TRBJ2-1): DAGVTQSPTHLIKTRGQQVTLRCSPKSGHDTVSWYQQALGQGPQFIFQYYEEEERQRGNFPDRFSGHQFPNYSSELNVNALLLGDSALYLCASSFAEEQFFGPGTRLTVL.

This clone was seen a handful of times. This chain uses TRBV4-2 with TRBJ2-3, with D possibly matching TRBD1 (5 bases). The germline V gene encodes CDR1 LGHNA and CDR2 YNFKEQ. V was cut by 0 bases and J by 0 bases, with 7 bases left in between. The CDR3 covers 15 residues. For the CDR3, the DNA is TGTGCCAGCAGCCAAGATCCAGGGAGCACAGATACGCAGTATTTT. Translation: CASSQDPGSTDTQYF.

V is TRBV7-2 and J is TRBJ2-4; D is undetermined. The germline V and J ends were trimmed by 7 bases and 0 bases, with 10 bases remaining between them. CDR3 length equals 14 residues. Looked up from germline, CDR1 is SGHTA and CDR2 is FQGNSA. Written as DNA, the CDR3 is TGTGCCAGCACCTCGCCGTTAGCCAAAAACATTCAGTACTTC. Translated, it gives CASTSPLAKNIQYF.

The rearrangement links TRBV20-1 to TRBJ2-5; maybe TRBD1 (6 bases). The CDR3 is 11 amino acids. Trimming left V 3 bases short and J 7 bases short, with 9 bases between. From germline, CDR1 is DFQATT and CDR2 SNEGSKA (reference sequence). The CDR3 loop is CSASEGVTQYF. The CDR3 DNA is TGCAGTGCTAGCGAGGGGGTGACCCAGTACTTC.

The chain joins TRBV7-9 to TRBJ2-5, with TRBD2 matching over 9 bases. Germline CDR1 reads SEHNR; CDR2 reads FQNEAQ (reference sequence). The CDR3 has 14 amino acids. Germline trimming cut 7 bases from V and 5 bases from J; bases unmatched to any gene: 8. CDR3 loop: CASTVAGVAETQYF. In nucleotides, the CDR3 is TGTGCCAGCACAGTAGCGGGAGTGGCGGAGACCCAGTACTTC.

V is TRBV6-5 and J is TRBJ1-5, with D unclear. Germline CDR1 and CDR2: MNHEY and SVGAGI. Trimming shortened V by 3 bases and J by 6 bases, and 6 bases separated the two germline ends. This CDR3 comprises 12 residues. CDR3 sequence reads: CASSYPGQPQHF. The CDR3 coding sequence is TGTGCCAGCAGTTATCCGGGTCAGCCCCAGCATTTT.

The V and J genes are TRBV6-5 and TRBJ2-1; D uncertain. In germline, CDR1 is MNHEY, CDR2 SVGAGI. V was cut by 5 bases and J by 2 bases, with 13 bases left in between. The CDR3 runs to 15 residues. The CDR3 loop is CASSRTPIAYNEQFF. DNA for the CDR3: TGTGCCAGCAGTCGAACGCCAATCGCCTACAATGAGCAGTTCTTC.

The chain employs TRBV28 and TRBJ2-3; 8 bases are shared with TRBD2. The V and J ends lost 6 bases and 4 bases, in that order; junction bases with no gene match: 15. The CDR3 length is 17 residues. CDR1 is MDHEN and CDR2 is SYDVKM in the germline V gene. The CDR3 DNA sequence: TGTGCCAGCAGCCACCAGCCCGGGGGGGCGAGCCCAGATACGCAGTATTTT. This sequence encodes CASSHQPGGASPDTQYF.

CDR3 loop: CASSVEGQGYYGYTF. CDR3 nucleotides: TGTGCCAGCAGCGTAGAGGGACAGGGGTACTATGGCTACACCTTC. The chain joins TRBV9 to TRBJ1-2; 10 nucleotides agree with TRBD1. V shed 0 bases and J 3 bases; nucleotides not matched to a gene: 2. The germline V gene encodes CDR1 SGDLS and CDR2 YYNGEE. The CDR3 totals 15 residues.

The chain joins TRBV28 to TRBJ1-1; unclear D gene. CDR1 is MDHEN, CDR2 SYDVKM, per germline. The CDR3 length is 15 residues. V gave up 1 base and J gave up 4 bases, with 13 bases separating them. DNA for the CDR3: TGTGCCAGCAGTTTATCCGTCCGAGGGAGCACTGAAGCTTTCTTT. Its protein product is CASSLSVRGSTEAFF.

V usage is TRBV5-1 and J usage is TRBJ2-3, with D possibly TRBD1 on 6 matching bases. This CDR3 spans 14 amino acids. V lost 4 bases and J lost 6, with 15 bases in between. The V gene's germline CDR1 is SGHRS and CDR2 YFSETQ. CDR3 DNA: TGCGCCAGCAGCCCCGGGACAATAGGCGATACGCAGTATTTT. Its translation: CASSPGTIGDTQYF.

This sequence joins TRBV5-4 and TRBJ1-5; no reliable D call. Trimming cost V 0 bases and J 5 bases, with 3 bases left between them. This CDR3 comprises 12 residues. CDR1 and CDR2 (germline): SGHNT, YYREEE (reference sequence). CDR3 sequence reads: CASSLGDQPQHF. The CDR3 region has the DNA TGTGCCAGCAGCTTGGGAGATCAGCCCCAGCATTTT.

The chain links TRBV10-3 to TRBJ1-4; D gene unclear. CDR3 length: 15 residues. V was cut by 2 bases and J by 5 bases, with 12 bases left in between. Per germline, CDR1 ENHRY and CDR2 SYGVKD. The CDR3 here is CAISEQRTVNEKLFF. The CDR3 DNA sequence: TGTGCCATCAGTGAGCAAAGGACGGTCAATGAAAAACTGTTTTTT.